These 14 T cell receptor beta chains share one sample of origin, sequenced in a study of shared clonotypes between healthy human individuals. Sequencing used immunoSEQ multiplex PCR; TCRdb keeps in-frame clones, though not all of them. The sample yields millions of clones, approximately 93% seen once. The source material was naive CD4+ T cells from PBMCs. The subset denotes: CD45RA+ positively selected. These receptors originate from a man between 18 and 35 years old in good health. Some clones in this sample may be carry-over from other donors' samples.

The chain uses TRBV9 and TRBJ2-2; D is ambiguous. Germline assignment: CDR1 SGDLS and CDR2 YYNGEE. V lost 1 base and J lost 6, with 4 bases in between. CDR3 size: 12 residues. CDR3 protein: CASSVPPGELFF. In DNA form, the CDR3 reads TGTGCCAGCAGCGTACCTCCCGGGGAGCTGTTTTTT.

The chain has TRBV27 and TRBJ1-5; tentatively, D is TRBD1 (5 bases). Trimming removed 0 bases from V and 5 bases from J, with 11 bases in between. Germline V gene sequence: CDR1 MNHEY, CDR2 SMNVEV (reference sequence). CDR3 length: 15 amino acids. The CDR3: CASSLSRAQDQPQHF. Here the CDR3 DNA reads TGTGCCAGCAGTTTATCCAGGGCCCAGGATCAGCCCCAGCATTTT.

The rearrangement joins TRBV19 to TRBJ2-5; the D gene is possibly TRBD2 (7 bases). V lost 8 bases and J lost 0, with 13 bases in between. Germline CDR1 and CDR2: LNHDA and SQIVND (reference sequence). The CDR3 extends over 14 amino acids. CDR3 amino acids: CASARGTNQETQYF. In nucleotides, the CDR3 is TGTGCCAGTGCGAGGGGGACTAACCAAGAGACCCAGTACTTC.

This clone was seen only a few times. The V and J genes are TRBV29-1 and TRBJ1-1, with D uncertain. The CDR3 is 14 amino acids. With 6 bases removed from V and 0 bases from J, the gap between germline ends came to 14 bases. CDR1 is SQVTM and CDR2 is ANQGSEA in the germline V gene. The CDR3 loop reads CSVSGLNLNTEAFF. Written as DNA, the CDR3 is TGCAGCGTGTCAGGACTTAATTTGAACACTGAAGCTTTCTTT. Full variable domain (outside the CDR3, taken from reference TRBV29-1 and TRBJ1-1): SAVISQKPSRDICQRGTSLTIQCQVDSQVTMMFWYRQQPGQSLTLIATANQGSEATYESGFVIDKFPISRPNLTFSTLTVSNMSPEDSSIYLCSVSGLNLNTEAFFGQGTRLTVV.

This chain connects TRBV2 to TRBJ1-5; D is unclear. This CDR3 is built from 15 residues. Germline CDR1 and CDR2: SNHLY and FYNNEI. V gave up 3 bases and J gave up 2 bases, with 11 bases separating them. The chain's CDR3 is CASSDSGKGNQPQHF. CDR3 sequence (DNA): TGTGCCAGCAGTGACTCGGGGAAAGGCAATCAGCCCCAGCATTTT. The full variable domain, in which reference TRBV2 and TRBJ1-5 provide the parts outside the CDR3, is EPEVTQTPSHQVTQMGQEVILRCVPISNHLYFYWYRQILGQKVEFLVSFYNNEISEKSEIFDDQFSVERPDGSNFTLKIRSTKLEDSAMYFCASSDSGKGNQPQHFGDGTRLSIL.

V and J are TRBV18 and TRBJ2-2; possibly TRBD2 for D (5 bases). The CDR3 sequence is 16 residues long. CDR1 is KGHSH and CDR2 is LQKENI in the germline V gene. Trimming stripped 3 bases from V and 0 bases from J, with 11 bases between. The DNA for the CDR3 is TGTGCCAGCTCACCCCGCCCCGGGGCGAACACCGGGGAGCTGTTTTTT. Encoded protein: CASSPRPGANTGELFF. Using reference TRBV18 and TRBJ2-2 for the parts outside the CDR3, the full variable domain is NAGVMQNPRHLVRRRGQEARLRCSPMKGHSHVYWYRQLPEEGLKFMVYLQKENIIDESGMPKERFSAEFPKEGPSILRIQQVVRGDSAAYFCASSPRPGANTGELFFGEGSRLTVL.

Regarding this clone: In the same sample, other DNA sequences code for this CDR3. The V gene is TRBV19, the J gene TRBJ2-3; no clear D. The CDR3 sequence is 12 residues long. The V and J ends lost 3 bases and 0 bases respectively, with 1 base between them. The germline V gene encodes CDR1 LNHDA and CDR2 SQIVND (reference sequence). CDR3 region: CASSISTDTQYF. The CDR3 bases are TGTGCCAGTAGTATCAGCACAGATACGCAGTATTTT.

The rearrangement links TRBV6-1 to TRBJ2-1; possible D gene TRBD2, 5 bases. V was clipped by 4 bases and J by 0 bases, with 13 bases between them. Germline CDR1 reads MNHNS; CDR2 reads SASEGT. The CDR3 sequence is 16 residues long. CDR3: CASSGRPSGSYNEQFF. The CDR3 DNA sequence: TGTGCCAGCAGTGGACGTCCCAGCGGCTCCTACAATGAGCAGTTCTTC.

This clone was observed a handful of times. DNA for the CDR3: TGTGCCATCAGTGACTATACTCAGCCCCAGCATTTT. It encodes CAISDYTQPQHF. The gene calls are TRBV10-3 and TRBJ1-5; D uncertain. Germline V gives CDR1 ENHRY, CDR2 SYGVKD. This CDR3 is 12 amino acids long. V shed 3 bases and J shed 6 bases, with 6 bases lying between them.

The chain links TRBV7-7 to TRBJ2-1, with 7 bases aligning to TRBD1. CDR3 length: 16 residues. J was trimmed by 2 bases and V by 2 bases; bases with no gene match: 6. The germline CDR1 and CDR2 sequences are SSHAT and FNYEAQ (reference sequence). As DNA, the CDR3 is TGTGCCAGCAGCTTATGGTTAGGGGGCACCTACAATGAGCAGTTCTTC. Protein: CASSLWLGGTYNEQFF.

Only one count was recorded for this clone. The V call is TRBV6-5, the J call TRBJ2-7, with a tentative D call TRBD2 (5 bases). The V gene's germline CDR1 is MNHEY and CDR2 SVGAGI. This CDR3 has 16 amino acids. The ends were cut back, 4 bases at V and 2 bases at J, with 18 bases in the middle. CDR3 DNA sequence: TGTGCCAGCAGTTCCCCCGGGGAGAGGCTCACCTACGAGCAGTACTTC. Residues: CASSSPGERLTYEQYF.

The V gene is TRBV9, the J gene TRBJ1-3, with D perhaps matching TRBD1 (5 bases). CDR1 is SGDLS, CDR2 YYNGEE, per germline. This CDR3 has 15 residues. Trimming stripped 3 bases from V and 3 bases from J, with 13 bases between. The CDR3 DNA follows: TGTGCCAGCAGCGCCCGGGACGGTTATGGAAACACCATATATTTT. Translated, it gives CASSARDGYGNTIYF.

The rearrangement links TRBV5-1 to TRBJ2-1; tentatively, D is TRBD1 or TRBD2 (6 bases each). Trimming removed 4 bases from V and 8 bases from J, with 16 bases in between. The germline V gene encodes CDR1 SGHRS and CDR2 YFSETQ. The CDR3 spans 14 residues. DNA for the CDR3: TGCGCCAGCAGCAAAAGGCCGGGGGCCGATGAGCAGTTCTTC. It encodes CASSKRPGADEQFF.

J is TRBJ2-2 and V is TRBV9; D remains unclear. The CDR3 loop spans 14 amino acids. The germline V gene has CDR1 SGDLS and CDR2 YYNGEE. V lost 6 bases and J 4 bases, leaving 13 bases between the germline ends. CDR3 nucleotides: TGTGCCAGCACCAGGACCCTTATCACCGGGGAGCTGTTTTTT. Translated: CASTRTLITGELFF. Complete variable domain (other parts from reference TRBV9 and TRBJ2-2): DSGVTQTPKHLITATGQRVTLRCSPRSGDLSVYWYQQSLDQGLQFLIQYYNGEERAKGNILERFSAQQFPDLHSELNLSSLELGDSALYFCASTRTLITGELFFGEGSRLTVL.